Listed below are T cell receptor beta chains from one sample, sequenced in a study of T-cell memory formation after mild COVID-19. TCRdb independently ran MiXCR on the 5' RACE reads; one entry per CDR3 protein. The data contain 550,000 to 700,000 distinct CDR3 sequences, approximately 18% of them singletons. The material sequenced was PBMCs or a T cell subset sorted from them (not recorded which). Every receptor here comes from an adult woman who had mild COVID-19 (a few samples of this study predate the infection). Cell type and time point are not known. The CDR3 runs from the conserved cysteine through the conserved F or W. The order of the fields is J gene, V gene, D gene, clone size, CDR3 protein, CDR3 DNA. D genes are given only for firm matches. Not every row has a clone size; where given, it reads once, few, many or a size class.

TRBJ1-1	TRBV12-3/TRBV12-4	-	-	CASSPGQLMNTEAFF	TGTGCCAGCAGTCCCGGACAGCTTATGAACACTGAAGCTTTCTTT
TRBJ2-3	TRBV18	TRBD1	-	CASSPNRGPGDTQYF	TGTGCCAGCTCACCAAACAGGGGGCCGGGAGATACGCAGTATTTT
TRBJ1-1	TRBV7-9	-	-	CASSLNSMNTEAFF	TGTGCCAGCAGCTTAAACAGCATGAACACTGAAGCTTTCTTT
TRBJ2-4	TRBV28	TRBD2	few	CASSPALAGGDIQYF	TGTGCCAGCAGCCCAGCCCTAGCGGGAGGGGACATTCAGTACTTC
TRBJ2-7	TRBV29-1	-	few	CSVKGPTYEQYF	TGCAGCGTTAAGGGACCGACCTACGAGCAGTACTTC
TRBJ1-1	TRBV4-1	TRBD1	few	CASSLKPIGQVNMNTEAFF	TGCGCCAGCAGCCTCAAACCAATCGGACAGGTCAACATGAACACTGAAGCTTTCTTT
TRBJ1-6	TRBV9	-	few	CASSVGRSLNSPLHF	TGTGCCAGCAGCGTAGGTCGCAGCCTTAATTCACCCCTCCACTTT
TRBJ2-7	TRBV11-3	-	few	CASSLDLRGRPYEQYF	TGTGCCAGCAGCTTAGATCTTCGCGGGCGCCCCTACGAGCAGTACTTC
TRBJ2-3	TRBV7-3	-	-	CASSPQAGTDTQYF	TGTGCCAGCAGCCCCCAAGCGGGCACAGATACGCAGTATTTT
TRBJ2-1	TRBV12-3/TRBV12-4	TRBD1	-	CASSLSDRGLEQFF	TGTGCCAGCAGTCTCTCGGACAGGGGGCTTGAGCAGTTCTTC
TRBJ2-2	TRBV5-1	TRBD2	-	CASSSTSAYTGELFF	TGCGCCAGCAGTTCGACTAGCGCCTACACCGGGGAGCTGTTTTTT
TRBJ1-1	TRBV6-5	-	few	CASSYSYAGPKNTEAFF	TGTGCCAGCAGTTACTCGTATGCAGGACCCAAGAACACTGAAGCTTTCTTT
TRBJ1-1	TRBV20-1	TRBD1	few	CSARDRGLGDTEAFF	TGCAGTGCCCGGGACAGGGGGCTAGGAGACACTGAAGCTTTCTTT
TRBJ1-2	TRBV20-1	-	many	CSPTLGQGVNGYTF	TGCAGTCCGACCCTGGGGCAGGGAGTCAATGGCTACACCTTC
TRBJ2-1	TRBV13	-	-	CASSLRGGRNEQFF	TGTGCCAGCAGCCTCCGAGGGGGGAGGAATGAGCAGTTCTTC
TRBJ2-7	TRBV4-2	TRBD1	-	CASSPRSTGTGPKVQYF	TGTGCCAGCAGCCCCAGATCTACCGGGACAGGGCCGAAGGTGCAGTACTTC
TRBJ1-1	TRBV28	-	-	CASSIFSGGVNTEAFF	TGTGCCAGCAGTATTTTCTCAGGCGGGGTGAACACTGAAGCTTTCTTT
TRBJ2-5	TRBV12-3/TRBV12-4	-	many	CASSRLPYQETQYF	TGTGCCAGCAGTCGACTCCCGTACCAAGAGACCCAGTACTTC
TRBJ2-1	TRBV19	TRBD2	few	CASSIVPLAGVVYNEQFF	TGTGCCAGTAGTATAGTTCCCCTAGCGGGAGTGGTCTACAATGAGCAGTTCTTC
TRBJ2-7	TRBV5-1	-	many	CASSLDRGEQYF	TGCGCCAGCAGCTTGGATCGGGGCGAGCAGTACTTC
TRBJ1-2	TRBV5-1	TRBD1	few	CASTDAQGDHGYTF	TGCGCCAGCACCGACGCTCAGGGGGACCATGGCTACACCTTC
TRBJ2-7	TRBV5-5	-	few	CASSRGIVYEQYF	TGTGCCAGCAGCAGGGGGATAGTCTACGAGCAGTACTTC
TRBJ1-1	TRBV6-5	-	-	CASSYSPAYNTEAFF	TGTGCCAGCAGTTACAGCCCCGCTTATAACACTGAAGCTTTCTTT
TRBJ2-1	TRBV29-1	-	-	CSVVRIWNEQFF	TGCAGCGTTGTTCGGATTTGGAATGAGCAGTTCTTC
TRBJ2-7	TRBV9	-	few	CASSVEGSPSYEQYF	TGTGCCAGCAGCGTAGAGGGGAGCCCCTCCTACGAGCAGTACTTC
TRBJ2-1	TRBV10-3	TRBD1	-	CAISNLPGTGNNEQFF	TGTGCCATCAGCAACCTACCCGGGACAGGTAACAATGAGCAGTTCTTC
TRBJ1-1	TRBV18	-	-	CASSPTKNTEAFF	TGTGCCAGCTCACCGACAAAGAATACTGAAGCTTTCTTT
TRBJ2-7	TRBV3-1	-	-	CASSPPGLGYEQYF	TGTGCCAGCAGCCCCCCCGGGTTAGGCTACGAGCAGTACTTC
TRBJ1-5	TRBV5-6	-	-	CASSIWRGTRQPQHF	TGTGCCAGCAGTATATGGAGAGGTACAAGGCAGCCCCAGCATTTT
TRBJ2-7	TRBV18	TRBD2	few	CASSPKGEGSYEQYF	TGTGCCAGCTCTCCCAAAGGGGAGGGGTCCTACGAGCAGTACTTC
TRBJ2-1	TRBV12-3/TRBV12-4	TRBD1	few	CASSRPGQHNEQFF	TGTGCCAGCAGCCGTCCGGGACAGCACAATGAGCAGTTCTTC
TRBJ2-7	TRBV11-2	-	-	CASSLGEGISYEQYF	TGTGCCAGCAGCTTAGGAGAGGGGATTAGCTACGAGCAGTACTTC
TRBJ2-3	TRBV5-1	-	many	CASRNGARDTQYF	TGCGCCAGCAGAAATGGGGCCAGGGATACGCAGTATTTT
TRBJ2-7	TRBV6-1	TRBD2	-	CASTVGLAESYEQYF	TGTGCCAGCACCGTGGGACTAGCGGAATCCTACGAGCAGTACTTC
TRBJ2-1	TRBV29-1	-	-	CSVLRVSSYNEQFF	TGCAGCGTGCTCCGGGTTAGCTCCTACAATGAGCAGTTCTTC
TRBJ2-1	TRBV6-1	-	-	CASSHADSWRGYNEQFF	TGTGCCAGCAGCCATGCAGACAGCTGGAGAGGGTACAATGAGCAGTTCTTC
TRBJ2-2	TRBV12-3/TRBV12-4	-	few	CASSLVRTYTGELFF	TGTGCCAGCAGTTTAGTGCGGACGTACACCGGGGAGCTGTTTTTT